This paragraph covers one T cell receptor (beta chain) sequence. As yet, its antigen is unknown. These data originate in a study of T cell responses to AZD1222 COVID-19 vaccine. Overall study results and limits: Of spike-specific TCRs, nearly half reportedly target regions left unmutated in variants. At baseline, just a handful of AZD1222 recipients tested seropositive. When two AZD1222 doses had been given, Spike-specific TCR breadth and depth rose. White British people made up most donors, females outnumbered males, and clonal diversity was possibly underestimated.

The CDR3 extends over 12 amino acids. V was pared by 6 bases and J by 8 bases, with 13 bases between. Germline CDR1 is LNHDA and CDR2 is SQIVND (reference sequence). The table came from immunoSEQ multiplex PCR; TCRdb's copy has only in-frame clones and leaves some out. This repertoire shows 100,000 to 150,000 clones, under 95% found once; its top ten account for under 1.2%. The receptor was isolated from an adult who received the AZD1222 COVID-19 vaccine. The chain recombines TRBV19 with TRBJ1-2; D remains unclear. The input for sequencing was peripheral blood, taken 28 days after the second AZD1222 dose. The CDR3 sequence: CASRVEGGGYTF. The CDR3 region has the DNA TGTGCCAGTAGAGTTGAGGGAGGCGGCTACACCTTC.